The following is a TCR beta chain sequence with its context. What it binds is not known. The source of the sample is a study of regulatory T cells in long-lasting Graves disease. The CDR3 runs to 16 residues. V lost 2 bases to trimming and J lost 6 bases; unmatched junction nucleotides: 10. Germline-derived CDR1 and CDR2 are PRHDT and FYEKMQ (reference sequence). Described time point: persistent/refractory GD, antithyroid drugs over 5 years with positive TRAb. With RNA extracted from PBMCs as input, the TCR library was made. CDR3 regions were amplified by Arm-PCR using iRepertoire HTBI primers to build TCR beta libraries. TCRdb re-derived calls from the multiplex PCR reads in MiXCR, one entry per CDR3 protein. The data show roughly 400,000 distinct CDR3 sequences, with approximately 22% seen just once and around 15% held by the top ten. Findings and limits, study-wide: TRBV28 was favored in persistent disease, as were TRBJ1-2 and TRBJ2-5.

The TCR originated in a female donor with Graves disease. The specimen comprised peripheral blood mononuclear cells (PBMCs), sampled when the disease was refractory, from a patient treated with antithyroid drugs. This chain uses TRBV13 with TRBJ2-7, with TRBD1 matching over 10 bases. CDR3 coding DNA: TGTGCCAGCAGCTTATGGGGTTTGGACAGGGGGGTCGAGCAGTACTTC. Amino acid sequence: CASSLWGLDRGVEQYF. Full variable domain (rest looked up from reference TRBV13 and TRBJ2-7): AAGVIQSPRHLIKEKRETATLKCYPIPRHDTVYWYQQGPGQDPQFLISFYEKMQSDKGSIPDRFSAQQFSDYHSELNMSSLELGDSALYFCASSLWGLDRGVEQYFGPGTRLTVT.